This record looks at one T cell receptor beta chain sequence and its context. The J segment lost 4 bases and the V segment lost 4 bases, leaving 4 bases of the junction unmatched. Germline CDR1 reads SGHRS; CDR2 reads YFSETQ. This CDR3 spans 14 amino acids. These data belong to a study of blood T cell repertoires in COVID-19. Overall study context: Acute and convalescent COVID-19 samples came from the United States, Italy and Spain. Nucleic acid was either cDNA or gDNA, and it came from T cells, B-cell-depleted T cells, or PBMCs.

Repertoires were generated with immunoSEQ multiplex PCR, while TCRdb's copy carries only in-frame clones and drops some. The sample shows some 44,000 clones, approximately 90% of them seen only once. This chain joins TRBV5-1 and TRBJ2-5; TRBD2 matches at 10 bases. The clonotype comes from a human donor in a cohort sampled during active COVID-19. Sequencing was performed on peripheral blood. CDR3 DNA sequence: TGCGCCAGCAGCGATGGACTAGCGGTAGAGACCCAGTACTTC. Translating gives CASSDGLAVETQYF.